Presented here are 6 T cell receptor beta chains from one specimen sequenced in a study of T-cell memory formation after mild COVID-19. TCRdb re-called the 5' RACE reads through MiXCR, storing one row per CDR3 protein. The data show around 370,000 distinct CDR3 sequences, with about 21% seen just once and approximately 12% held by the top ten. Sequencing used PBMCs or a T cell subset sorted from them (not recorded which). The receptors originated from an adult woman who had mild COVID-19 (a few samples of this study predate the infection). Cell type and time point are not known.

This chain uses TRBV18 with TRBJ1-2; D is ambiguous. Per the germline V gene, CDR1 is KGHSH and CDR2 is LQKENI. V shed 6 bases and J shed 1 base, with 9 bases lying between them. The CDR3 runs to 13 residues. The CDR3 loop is CASSPNFNYGYTF. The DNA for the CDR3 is TGTGCCAGCTCGCCGAATTTTAACTATGGCTACACCTTC.

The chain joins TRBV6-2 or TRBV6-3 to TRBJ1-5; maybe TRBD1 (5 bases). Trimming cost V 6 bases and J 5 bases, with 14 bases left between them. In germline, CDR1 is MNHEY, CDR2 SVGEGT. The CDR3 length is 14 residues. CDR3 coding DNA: TGTGCCAGCAGAAAGAAAGGGGCGCATCAGCCCCAGCATTTT. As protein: CASRKKGAHQPQHF.

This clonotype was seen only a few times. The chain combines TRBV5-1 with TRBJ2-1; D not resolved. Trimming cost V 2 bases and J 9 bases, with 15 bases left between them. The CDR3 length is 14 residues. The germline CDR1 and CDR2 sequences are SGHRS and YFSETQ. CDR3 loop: CASSLSGPTGEQFF. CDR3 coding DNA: TGCGCCAGCAGCTTAAGTGGCCCGACCGGTGAGCAGTTCTTC.

The CDR3 DNA follows: TGTGCCAGCAGTTTATCGCTCCGTTCTTATGGCTACACCTTC. Translation: CASSLSLRSYGYTF. V is TRBV27 and J is TRBJ1-2, with no clear D. There are 14 residues in the CDR3. Between the trimmed V and J ends, which lost 0 bases and 5 bases, there was a span of 10 bases. Per germline, CDR1 MNHEY and CDR2 SMNVEV (reference sequence).

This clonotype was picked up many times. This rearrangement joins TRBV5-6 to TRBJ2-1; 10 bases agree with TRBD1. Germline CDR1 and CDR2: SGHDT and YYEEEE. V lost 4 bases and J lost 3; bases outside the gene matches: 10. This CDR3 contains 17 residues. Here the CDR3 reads CASSETGGTALYNEQFF. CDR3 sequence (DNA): TGTGCCAGCAGCGAGACAGGGGGCACTGCCCTCTACAATGAGCAGTTCTTC.

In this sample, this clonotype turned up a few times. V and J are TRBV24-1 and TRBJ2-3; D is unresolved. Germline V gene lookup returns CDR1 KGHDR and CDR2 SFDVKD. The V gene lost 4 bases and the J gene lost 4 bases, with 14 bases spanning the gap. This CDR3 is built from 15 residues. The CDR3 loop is CATSEGFPAPDTQYF. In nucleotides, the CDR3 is TGTGCCACCAGTGAGGGGTTTCCCGCTCCAGATACGCAGTATTTT.